This TCR beta chain was sequenced for a study of blood T cell repertoires in COVID-19. The CDR3 consists of 14 residues. The V and J ends lost 4 bases and 1 base respectively, with 11 bases between them. The germline V gene has CDR1 LNHNV and CDR2 YYDKDF (reference sequence). Participants, about 18 to 100 years old, spanned under 30 US areas. Participant-reported clinical history was the basis for cohort assignment. TCRdb's table, derived via immunoSEQ multiplex PCR, lists solely in-frame clones and lacks some. The repertoire holds a few hundred thousand clones, with over 85% as singletons. The sequencing input was PBMCs or T cells enriched from blood (not recorded which). This clonotype was obtained from a woman in her forties or fifties who had been exposed to COVID-19. The chain combines TRBV15 with TRBJ2-7; tentatively, D is TRBD2 (5 bases). CDR3 sequence: CATSTGVLSYEQYF. CDR3 nucleotides: TGTGCCACCAGCACCGGGGTTCTATCCTACGAGCAGTACTTC.